The clone carrying this TCR beta chain was picked up a small number of times. The antigen is unknown. PCR primers comprised 60 Vbeta and 13 Jbeta primers. Clones were sequenced by immunoSEQ multiplex PCR, and TCRdb holds only the in-frame ones, with some missing. The sample carries some 110,000 clones, 75% to 85% recorded once. The CDR3 is made up of 14 amino acids. CDR1 and CDR2 from the germline V gene are SQVTM and ANQGSEA. The V gene lost 4 bases and the J gene lost 2 bases, with 14 bases spanning the gap. The data originate from a study of cytomegalovirus exposure and HLA in healthy donors. Overall study: Of a few hundred genotyped donors, roughly 76% grouped in the Caucasian-associated ancestry cluster.

General study results and limits: In an earlier analysis, most TCR beta V segments were productive about 87% or about 30% of the time. The investigators catalogued 164 TCR beta chains as cytomegalovirus-associated. The authors later found TCR association rates varying by HLA locus, with DRB1 most and HLA-C fewest.

Material for sequencing was PBMCs. This receptor was obtained from a man aged 25-40 years in good health and CMV-seropositive. This chain connects TRBV29-1 to TRBJ1-2; D may be TRBD1 (6 bases). DNA of the CDR3: TGCAGCGTTGGATTGACAGGATCCAACTATGGCTACACCTTC. Protein: CSVGLTGSNYGYTF.